This passage covers 4 T cell receptor beta chains from one sample sequenced in a study of graft-versus-host responses after intestinal transplantation. Sequencing was performed with immunoSEQ multiplex PCR; in TCRdb, only in-frame clones are kept and a portion is missing. Altogether 90,000 to 150,000 clones are present, approximately 95% being singletons, with the ten largest covering approximately 0.11%. The antigens these receptors bind are not known. The specimen comprised unstimulated CD4+ T cells sorted from spleen or lymph node cells, sampled before intestinal transplant. Source of these receptors: a human donor who received an intestinal transplant.

V is TRBV18 and J is TRBJ1-5; a weak D match, TRBD1 (5 bases). Germline V gene data show CDR1 as KGHSH and CDR2 as LQKENI. The CDR3 totals 14 residues. V lost 5 bases and J 5 bases, leaving 13 bases between the germline ends. The CDR3 region is CASSRVGGDQPQHF. CDR3 nucleotide sequence: TGTGCCAGCTCAAGGGTGGGAGGGGATCAGCCCCAGCATTTT.

The V call is TRBV30, the J call TRBJ1-1; tentatively, D is TRBD1 (6 bases). Per germline, CDR1 GTSNPN and CDR2 SVGIG (reference sequence). There are 11 residues in the CDR3. Trimming cost V 5 bases and J 5 bases, with 9 bases left between them. CDR3 DNA sequence: TGTGCCTGGGAACAGGGAACTGAAGCTTTCTTT. It translates to CAWEQGTEAFF. Full variable domain (outside the CDR3, taken from reference TRBV30 and TRBJ1-1): SQTIHQWPATLVQPVGSPLSLECTVEGTSNPNLYWYRQAAGRGLQLLFYSVGIGQISSEVPQNLSASRPQDRQFILSSKKLLLSDSGFYLCAWEQGTEAFFGQGTRLTVV.

The chain combines TRBV5-1 with TRBJ2-1; 13 nucleotides match TRBD2. The length of the CDR3 is 14 residues. CDR1 SGHRS and CDR2 YFSETQ come from the germline V gene. The J segment lost 10 bases and the V segment lost 3 bases, leaving 4 bases of the junction unmatched. CDR3 amino acids: CASSSGLAGYEQFF. The CDR3 coding sequence is TGCGCCAGCAGCTCGGGACTAGCGGGATACGAGCAGTTCTTC.

In DNA form, the CDR3 reads TGTGCCAGCAGGACTAACTATGGCTACACCTTC. This codes for CASRTNYGYTF. This rearrangement joins TRBV6-5 to TRBJ1-2, with D unclear. The germline CDR1 and CDR2 sequences are MNHEY and SVGAGI. The CDR3 loop spans 11 amino acids. V shed 6 bases and J shed 0 bases, with 2 bases lying between them.